Listed here are 28 T cell receptor beta chains from one sample, sequenced in a study of shared clonotypes between healthy human individuals. The repertoire was sequenced with immunoSEQ multiplex PCR; TCRdb's copy has only in-frame clones and lacks some. The repertoire consists of approximately 1.4 million clones, with approximately 98% occurring once and the leading ten covering about 0.42%. Sequencing used naive CD4+ T cells sorted from blood. The subset is: CD45RA+ positively selected. The receptors derive from a man between 25 and 39 years old in good health.

The chain has TRBV18 and TRBJ2-2; no clear D gene. V gave up 6 bases and J gave up 0 bases, with 8 bases separating them. The CDR3 is made up of 14 amino acids. Germline V gives CDR1 KGHSH, CDR2 LQKENI. The CDR3 sequence is CASSRRSNTGELFF. The CDR3 DNA reads as TGTGCCAGCTCTCGTCGTTCGAACACCGGGGAGCTGTTTTTT.

V is TRBV2 and J is TRBJ1-5; D not resolved. Trimming shortened V by 8 bases and J by 5 bases, and 16 bases separated the two germline ends. The CDR3 is made up of 14 amino acids. Per the germline V gene, CDR1 is SNHLY and CDR2 is FYNNEI. In DNA, the CDR3 is TGTGCCAGCCAGGCCGACGCGAGAGATCAGCCCCAGCATTTT. Its translation: CASQADARDQPQHF.

Comment on this clone: The same CDR3 also results from other DNA sequences found in this sample. This rearrangement joins TRBV11-2 to TRBJ2-3; D call uncertain. Trimming took 1 base from V and 5 from J, leaving 4 bases between them. Germline lookup yields CDR1 SGHAT and CDR2 FQNNGV. CDR3 length: 12 amino acids. CDR3 nucleotide sequence: TGTGCCAGCAGCTTAGTCGGAGATACGCAGTATTTT. It is translated as CASSLVGDTQYF. Drawing the rest from reference TRBV11-2 and TRBJ2-3, the complete variable domain is EAGVAQSPRYKIIEKRQSVAFWCNPISGHATLYWYQQILGQGPKLLIQFQNNGVVDDSQLPKDRFSAERLKGVDSTLKIQPAKLEDSAVYLCASSLVGDTQYFGPGTRLTVL.

This rearrangement joins TRBV28 to TRBJ1-1; D is perhaps TRBD1 (5 bases). Germline V gives CDR1 MDHEN, CDR2 SYDVKM. V lost 6 bases and J 10 bases, leaving 21 bases between the germline ends. The CDR3 has 14 amino acids. The chain's CDR3 is CASSLQEVTYAAFF. The DNA for the CDR3 is TGTGCCAGCAGCTTACAGGAGGTAACATATGCAGCTTTCTTT.

The chain recombines TRBV28 with TRBJ2-7; the D is unclear. Trimming removed 2 bases from V and 5 bases from J, with 13 bases in between. Per germline, CDR1 MDHEN and CDR2 SYDVKM. This CDR3 is built from 14 residues. The CDR3 DNA reads TGTGCCAGCAGTTTAGGCAGTAATCAAGACGAGCAGTACTTC. Amino acid sequence: CASSLGSNQDEQYF.

Comment on this clone: This specimen includes other DNA sequences encoding the same CDR3. V usage is TRBV6-6 and J usage is TRBJ1-2; D might be TRBD1 (6 bases). CDR1 and CDR2 (germline): MNHNY, SVGAGI (reference sequence). This CDR3 region has 14 residues. Trimming took 0 bases from V and 2 from J, leaving 7 bases between them. CDR3 sequence (DNA): TGTGCCAGCAGTTACTCGACAGGCAACTATGGCTACACCTTC. This codes for CASSYSTGNYGYTF.

The chain has TRBV18 and TRBJ2-5; TRBD1 agrees at 9 bases. Per the germline V gene, CDR1 is KGHSH and CDR2 is LQKENI. V was clipped by 6 bases and J by 5 bases; unmatched bases: 19. CDR3 length: 18 residues. The CDR3 DNA sequence: TGTGCCAGCTCCTCGTCGGTGCGTCCCGGGACAGGGTCGGAGACCCAGTACTTC. Encoded protein: CASSSSVRPGTGSETQYF.

As to this clone: The same CDR3 also results from other DNA sequences found in this sample. The CDR3 DNA is TGTGCCAGCAGCGTAACCAGCGGGAGGACCGGGGAGCTGTTTTTT. It translates to CASSVTSGRTGELFF. V and J are TRBV9 and TRBJ2-2; 9 positions agree with TRBD2. The CDR3 has 15 residues. Germline assignment: CDR1 SGDLS and CDR2 YYNGEE. V was clipped by 1 base and J by 5 bases; unmatched bases: 3. The variable domain in full, completed from reference TRBV9 and TRBJ2-2, reads DSGVTQTPKHLITATGQRVTLRCSPRSGDLSVYWYQQSLDQGLQFLIQYYNGEERAKGNILERFSAQQFPDLHSELNLSSLELGDSALYFCASSVTSGRTGELFFGEGSRLTVL.

This clone has only one observation. This chain links TRBV28 with TRBJ1-1; D is ambiguous. The CDR3 extends over 14 amino acids. Germline values: CDR1 MDHEN, CDR2 SYDVKM. V was cut by 7 bases and J by 0 bases, with 12 bases left in between. CDR3 bases: TGTGCCAGCACCAGCGATAGGCTGAACACTGAAGCTTTCTTT. It translates to CASTSDRLNTEAFF.

This clone is a singleton in its sample. The V gene is TRBV27, the J gene TRBJ2-3; D not resolved. V was shortened by 1 base and J by 1 base, with 3 bases between the two germline ends. Per germline, CDR1 MNHEY and CDR2 SMNVEV (reference sequence). The CDR3 is made up of 13 amino acids. The CDR3 spells CASSLFGTDTQYF. CDR3 nucleotides: TGTGCCAGCAGTTTATTCGGCACAGATACGCAGTATTTT.

The gene calls are TRBV5-1 and TRBJ2-7; 12 bases match TRBD1. V gave up 4 bases and J gave up 2 bases; unmatched junction bases: 7. This CDR3 has 16 amino acids. Germline loops: CDR1 SGHRS, CDR2 YFSETQ. This chain's CDR3 is CASSLGQGAIPYEQYF. CDR3 nucleotides: TGCGCCAGCAGCCTGGGACAGGGGGCGATTCCCTACGAGCAGTACTTC.

This clone was recorded a few times. The chain combines TRBV27 with TRBJ2-6; D gene uncertain. Germline assignment: CDR1 MNHEY and CDR2 SMNVEV (reference sequence). Trimming took 5 bases from V and 0 from J, leaving 5 bases between them. The CDR3 has 14 residues. CDR3 region: CASSPPSGANVLTF. In nucleotides, the CDR3 is TGTGCCAGCAGTCCCCCCTCTGGGGCCAACGTCCTGACTTTC.

Concerning this clone: The sample has other DNA sequences that encode this CDR3 too. The chain is built from TRBV2 and TRBJ2-1, with D perhaps given as TRBD1 or TRBD2 (5 bases each). Per the germline V gene, CDR1 is SNHLY and CDR2 is FYNNEI. V was cut by 4 bases and J by 0 bases, with 7 bases left in between. CDR3 length: 14 amino acids. CDR3 region: CASSGGSSYNEQFF. The CDR3 DNA reads as TGTGCCAGCAGTGGGGGGAGCTCCTACAATGAGCAGTTCTTC.

V gene TRBV6-6 combines with J gene TRBJ2-7, with D tentatively TRBD1 or TRBD2 (5 bases each). The CDR3 is 15 amino acids. The V gene's germline CDR1 is MNHNY and CDR2 SVGAGI (reference sequence). With 6 bases removed from V and 2 bases from J, the gap between germline ends came to 17 bases. The CDR3 DNA is TGTGCCAGCAGCGAAATTCCCAGGGACCCCTACGAGCAGTACTTC. This gives the protein CASSEIPRDPYEQYF.

The genes are TRBV7-2 and TRBJ2-7, with 9 bases that match TRBD1. CDR1 and CDR2 (germline): SGHTA, FQGNSA. With V trimmed by 5 bases and J by 3 bases, 5 bases remained unmatched. The CDR3 loop spans 14 amino acids. Here the CDR3 reads CASSTGTGNYEQYF. The CDR3 region has the DNA TGTGCCAGCAGCACCGGGACAGGGAACTACGAGCAGTACTTC.

V gene TRBV18 combines with J gene TRBJ2-4, with TRBD2 identical over 8 bases. This CDR3 comprises 14 residues. With V trimmed by 8 bases and J by 4 bases, 7 bases remained unmatched. CDR1 KGHSH and CDR2 LQKENI come from the germline V gene. This CDR3 is CASRTSGGKNIQYF. The CDR3 DNA reads as TGTGCCAGCCGTACGTCGGGAGGGAAAAACATTCAGTACTTC.

As concerns this clone: The same CDR3 is also encoded by other DNA sequences in this sample. The J gene is TRBJ1-2, the V gene TRBV5-4, with a possible D match to TRBD1 (5 bases). The CDR3 runs 15 residues. Trimming stripped 0 bases from V and 1 base from J, with 10 bases between. Germline values: CDR1 SGHNT, CDR2 YYREEE (reference sequence). The CDR3 nucleotides read TGTGCCAGCAGCTTGGCCGGGAGGGGTAACTATGGCTACACCTTC. This sequence encodes CASSLAGRGNYGYTF.

The CDR3: CASRSTGKNTEAFF. In DNA, the CDR3 is TGTGCCAGCAGATCTACAGGGAAGAACACTGAAGCTTTCTTT. The V gene is TRBV2, the J gene TRBJ1-1; D is possibly TRBD1 (6 bases). Germline V gives CDR1 SNHLY, CDR2 FYNNEI. Trimming pared 6 bases from V and 1 base from J, leaving 12 bases between. This CDR3 is built from 14 residues.

DNA for the CDR3: TGTGCCAGCACCACGGCCGGGAGCCCCTACGAGCAGTACTTC. It translates to CASTTAGSPYEQYF. This rearrangement joins TRBV6-6 to TRBJ2-7; D is possibly TRBD2 (6 bases). This CDR3 comprises 14 residues. V was pared by 7 bases and J by 2 bases, with 15 bases between. Per the germline V gene, CDR1 is MNHNY and CDR2 is SVGAGI (reference sequence).

This clone was seen a single time. A junction boundary mismatches the germline segment, possibly from a read error. The V call is TRBV28, the J call TRBJ1-4, with D possibly being TRBD1 (5 bases). Per the germline V gene, CDR1 is MDHEN and CDR2 is SYDVKM. This CDR3 has 11 residues. The CDR3 nucleotides are TGCGGGACTCGTCATAATGAAAAACTGTTTTTT. Its translation is CGTRHNEKLFF.

In this sample, this clone turned up once. The V call is TRBV15, the J call TRBJ2-7; D is possibly TRBD2 (6 bases). Per the germline V gene, CDR1 is LNHNV and CDR2 is YYDKDF (reference sequence). V lost 0 bases, J lost 3 bases, and 12 bases lay in between. The CDR3 consists of 15 residues. CDR3: CATSRDVAAYYEQYF. The CDR3 nucleotides read TGTGCCACCAGCAGAGACGTAGCGGCCTACTACGAGCAGTACTTC.

This chain connects TRBV28 to TRBJ2-2; TRBD1 agrees at 7 bases. The CDR3 is 14 residues long. CDR1 is MDHEN, CDR2 SYDVKM, per germline. The J segment lost 4 bases and the V segment lost 6 bases, leaving 5 bases of the junction unmatched. The CDR3, as DNA: TGTGCCAGCAGCAGACAGGGTGGCACCGGGGAGCTGTTTTTT. This gives the protein CASSRQGGTGELFF.

This chain uses TRBV19 with TRBJ2-7, with 10 nucleotides matching TRBD1. J was trimmed by 6 bases and V by 3 bases; bases with no gene match: 2. Germline V gene sequence: CDR1 LNHDA, CDR2 SQIVND (reference sequence). This CDR3 comprises 13 residues. The CDR3 loop is CASSMTGGFEQYF. The CDR3 DNA follows: TGTGCCAGTAGTATGACAGGGGGCTTCGAGCAGTACTTC.

The genes are TRBV11-3 and TRBJ2-5; D ambiguous. From germline, CDR1 is SGHNT and CDR2 YENEEA. Trimming removed 5 bases at V and 2 bases at J, with 18 bases between. The CDR3 extends over 16 amino acids. Here the CDR3 DNA reads TGTGCCAGCAGCCTTGGCACGGGTTTCGGACAAGAGACCCAGTACTTC. Translation gives CASSLGTGFGQETQYF. The entire variable domain, with the rest obtained from reference TRBV11-3 and TRBJ2-5, is as follows: EAGVVQSPRYKIIEKKQPVAFWCNPISGHNTLYWYLQNLGQGPELLIRYENEEAVDDSQLPKDRFSAERLKGVDSTLKIQPAELGDSAVYLCASSLGTGFGQETQYFGPGTRLLVL.

The chain couples TRBV18 to TRBJ2-1; the match to TRBD2 covers 7 bases. CDR3 size: 16 residues. V shed 6 bases, J shed 4 bases, and the junction held 12 bases outside the gene matches. Germline CDR1 reads KGHSH; CDR2 reads LQKENI. The DNA of the CDR3 is TGTGCCAGCTCGACCGGGGGAGGGCCGGGATACAATGAGCAGTTCTTC. Amino acid sequence: CASSTGGGPGYNEQFF. Full variable domain (rest looked up from reference TRBV18 and TRBJ2-1): NAGVMQNPRHLVRRRGQEARLRCSPMKGHSHVYWYRQLPEEGLKFMVYLQKENIIDESGMPKERFSAEFPKEGPSILRIQQVVRGDSAAYFCASSTGGGPGYNEQFFGPGTRLTVL.

V is TRBV15 and J is TRBJ2-7, with D hard to call. V lost 0 bases, J lost 6 bases, and 18 bases lay in between. The CDR3 is 16 residues long. The germline gives CDR1 LNHNV, CDR2 YYDKDF (reference sequence). The CDR3 sequence: CATSRDLGRPAIEQYF. The CDR3 DNA follows: TGTGCCACCAGCAGAGATTTGGGAAGGCCAGCGATCGAGCAGTACTTC. The entire variable domain, with the rest obtained from reference TRBV15 and TRBJ2-7, is as follows: DAMVIQNPRYQVTQFGKPVTLSCSQTLNHNVMYWYQQKSSQAPKLLFHYYDKDFNNEADTPDNFQSRRPNTSFCFLDIRSPGLGDTAMYLCATSRDLGRPAIEQYFGPGTRLTVT.

The chain uses TRBV7-8 and TRBJ2-1; a possible D gene is TRBD2 (7 bases). V was clipped by 1 base and J by 2 bases, with 12 bases between them. Germline V gene lookup returns CDR1 SGHVS and CDR2 FQNEAQ. The CDR3 contains 16 residues. In DNA, the CDR3 is TGTGCCAGCAGCTTAGATGGCGGGGGCACCTACAATGAGCAGTTCTTC. Its protein product is CASSLDGGGTYNEQFF.

As DNA, the CDR3 is TGTGCCAGCCAGAAGACAGGGTCCACAGATACGCAGTATTTT. Its translation: CASQKTGSTDTQYF. The chain has TRBV2 and TRBJ2-3; TRBD1 aligns across 7 bases. CDR1 and CDR2 (germline): SNHLY, FYNNEI. V dropped 8 bases and J dropped 2; count of bases not matched to a gene: 7. The CDR3 contains 14 residues.